The 32 T cell receptor beta chains below come from one sample, sequenced in a study of blood T cells in healthy people across ages. Alongside a J-beta primer mix, a sample-barcoded 5' primer served in a second PCR lasting roughly 7 to 11 cycles. TCRdb re-called the 5' RACE reads through MiXCR, storing one row per CDR3 protein. The repertoire consists of about 1,000,000 distinct CDR3 sequences, with 40% to 50% occurring once and the leading ten covering 18%. Sequencing was done on a sample of blood. All receptors come from a woman between 55 and 75 years old in good health.

V usage is TRBV5-1 and J usage is TRBJ2-1; 7 bases line up with TRBD2. The CDR3 loop spans 17 amino acids. Germline-derived CDR1 and CDR2 are SGHRS and YFSETQ. V was pared by 2 bases and J by 6 bases, with 14 bases of the junction left unmatched. The CDR3 reads CASSLRNPGGPSNEQFF. The CDR3 bases are TGCGCCAGCAGCTTAAGGAACCCGGGAGGTCCGTCCAATGAGCAGTTCTTC.

The rearrangement joins TRBV3-1 to TRBJ2-6; D is unclear. Per the germline V gene, CDR1 is LGHDT and CDR2 is YNNKEL (reference sequence). The CDR3 runs 16 residues. V dropped 4 bases and J dropped 4 bases, with 14 bases sitting between them. The CDR3, as DNA: TGTGCCAGCAGCCCAGTAAATGTATTCGGGGCCAACGTCCTGACTTTC. Its translation: CASSPVNVFGANVLTF.

The chain recombines TRBV11-3 with TRBJ2-2, with D unresolved. In germline, CDR1 is SGHNT, CDR2 YENEEA. Trimming took off 0 bases at V and 4 bases at J, with 9 bases between the two ends. The CDR3 sequence is 15 residues long. This CDR3 reads CASSLDGSSTGELFF. The CDR3 DNA is TGTGCCAGCAGCTTAGACGGATCGAGCACCGGGGAGCTGTTTTTT.

This chain joins TRBV28 and TRBJ2-3, with a possible D match to TRBD2 (6 bases). The V gene's germline CDR1 is MDHEN and CDR2 SYDVKM. The V end lost 7 bases, the J end lost 1 base, and 12 bases lay between the germline ends. The CDR3 covers 14 residues. As DNA, the CDR3 is TGTGCCAGCATCTTCTCGGGGGGCACAGATACGCAGTATTTT. It translates to CASIFSGGTDTQYF.

The chain employs TRBV27 and TRBJ1-1, with TRBD1 matching 9 bases. Germline loops: CDR1 MNHEY, CDR2 SMNVEV (reference sequence). The length of the CDR3 is 18 residues. V dropped 5 bases and J dropped 0; count of bases not matched to a gene: 13. The CDR3 sequence: CASSTQGTGLRMNTEAFF. In DNA form, the CDR3 reads TGTGCCAGCAGTACTCAAGGGACAGGGCTTCGTATGAACACTGAAGCTTTCTTT.

This clonotype appeared a few times. The chain employs TRBV2 and TRBJ2-3; D is possibly TRBD1 (6 bases). Germline lookup yields CDR1 SNHLY and CDR2 FYNNEI. Trimming took 2 bases from V and 4 from J, leaving 10 bases between them. CDR3 length: 14 amino acids. This chain's CDR3 is CASSENGTPDTQYF. CDR3 bases: TGTGCCAGCAGTGAAAACGGGACACCAGATACGCAGTATTTT.

This rearrangement joins TRBV6-6 to TRBJ2-1, with 14 bases matching TRBD2. The J segment lost 13 bases and the V segment lost 4 bases, leaving 9 bases of the junction unmatched. Germline CDR1 MNHNY, CDR2 SVGAGI (reference sequence). This CDR3 has 15 amino acids. In nucleotides, the CDR3 is TGTGCCAGCAGTTTATTGGGACTAGCGGGAGCGGTTCAGTTCTTC. Encoded protein: CASSLLGLAGAVQFF.

This clonotype turned up a few times. The V and J genes are TRBV20-1 and TRBJ2-1; 7 bases match TRBD2. This CDR3 region has 19 residues. Trimming cost V 1 base and J 6 bases; bases outside gene matches: 21. CDR1 and CDR2 (germline): DFQATT, SNEGSKA (reference sequence). The CDR3 here is CSARGTPLPGGTQVNEQFF. The CDR3, as DNA: TGCAGTGCTAGAGGGACCCCCTTGCCGGGAGGTACCCAAGTCAATGAGCAGTTCTTC.

The V gene is TRBV6-2 or TRBV6-3, the J gene TRBJ2-1; possibly TRBD2 for D (6 bases). Germline CDR1 MNHEY, CDR2 SVGEGT. V was clipped by 7 bases and J by 8 bases, with 9 bases between them. This CDR3 comprises 11 residues. CDR3 protein: CASTRLDEQFF. CDR3 DNA sequence: TGTGCCAGCACCAGACTAGATGAGCAGTTCTTC.

This chain's CDR3 is CASSLIGQGRGDEQFF. The CDR3 DNA follows: TGTGCCAGCAGCTTAATCGGCCAGGGGAGAGGGGATGAGCAGTTCTTC. This sequence joins TRBV7-9 and TRBJ2-1; D is possibly TRBD1 (6 bases). V was cut by 2 bases and J by 8 bases, with 19 bases left in between. Germline V gene lookup returns CDR1 SEHNR and CDR2 FQNEAQ (reference sequence). This CDR3 is built from 16 residues.

This chain joins TRBV20-1 and TRBJ1-4; possibly TRBD1 for D (5 bases). Trimming removed 6 bases from V and 0 bases from J, with 14 bases in between. CDR3 length equals 15 residues. Germline V gene sequence: CDR1 DFQATT, CDR2 SNEGSKA (reference sequence). CDR3 sequence: CSANQTAPTNEKLFF. The CDR3 nucleotides are TGCAGTGCAAACCAGACAGCCCCAACTAATGAAAAACTGTTTTTT.

V usage is TRBV6-5 and J usage is TRBJ2-4; a weak D match, TRBD1 (5 bases). The J call is doubtful: the DNA matches TRBJ2-7 better. CDR1 and CDR2 (germline): MNHEY, SVGAGI. The CDR3 contains 13 residues. The CDR3 sequence is CASSPRQYNEQYF. The DNA of the CDR3 is TGTGCCAGCAGTCCCCGACAGTATAACGAGCAGTACTTC.

V gene TRBV7-8 combines with J gene TRBJ2-7, with 7 positions matching TRBD2. This CDR3 is built from 17 residues. Germline CDR1 reads SGHVS; CDR2 reads FQNEAQ. After removal of 3 bases from V and 1 base from J, the junction contained 12 bases not matched to a gene. The CDR3 nucleotides are TGTGCCAGCAGCTTGGTCAGGATCGCGGGACTATCCTACGAGCAGTACTTC. Translated: CASSLVRIAGLSYEQYF.

CDR3 nucleotides: TGCGCCAGCAGCCAAGATGGAGGTGAGGCCAGGCCCTACGAGCAGTACTTC. This encodes CASSQDGGEARPYEQYF. This chain uses TRBV4-1 with TRBJ2-7; weak D call: TRBD2 (5 bases). V lost 0 bases to trimming and J lost 2 bases, with 17 bases between them. The CDR3 has 17 amino acids. CDR1 is MGHRA, CDR2 YSYEKL, per germline.

The genes are TRBV25-1 and TRBJ1-2, with D perhaps TRBD1 (6 bases). The CDR3 consists of 13 residues. The germline V gene encodes CDR1 MGHDK and CDR2 SYGVNS. V was pared by 6 bases and J by 6 bases, with 14 bases between. Here the CDR3 DNA reads TGTGCCAGCAGACTAGGGGGGGCGGATGGCTACACCTTC. This codes for CASRLGGADGYTF.

This clonotype occurred a few times. This rearrangement joins TRBV20-1 to TRBJ2-1; D is unresolved. The ends were cut back, 4 bases at V and 0 bases at J, with 16 bases in the middle. The germline V gene encodes CDR1 DFQATT and CDR2 SNEGSKA (reference sequence). The CDR3 is 16 residues long. CDR3 in DNA: TGCAGTGCTAAATCCGGGCGCTCCAGCTCCTACAATGAGCAGTTCTTC. This encodes CSAKSGRSSSYNEQFF.

J is TRBJ2-1 and V is TRBV20-1; tentative D call: TRBD2 (6 bases). CDR1 and CDR2 (germline): DFQATT, SNEGSKA (reference sequence). The CDR3 contains 14 residues. V gave up 4 bases and J gave up 2 bases, with 12 bases separating them. For the CDR3, the DNA is TGCAGTGCTAAGGGGTCTAGCGCCTACAATGAGCAGTTCTTC. Translated, it gives CSAKGSSAYNEQFF.

The V and J genes are TRBV14 and TRBJ1-2, with D maybe TRBD1 (5 bases). Germline V CDR1 and CDR2: SGHDN, FVKESK. CDR3 size: 15 residues. With 8 bases removed from V and 0 bases from J, the gap between germline ends came to 16 bases. CDR3 in amino acids: CASATGQRSNYGYTF. The CDR3, as DNA: TGTGCCAGCGCCACCGGACAACGCTCTAACTATGGCTACACCTTC. Complete variable domain (other parts from reference TRBV14 and TRBJ1-2): EAGVTQFPSHSVIEKGQTVTLRCDPISGHDNLYWYRRVMGKEIKFLLHFVKESKQDESGMPNNRFLAERTGGTYSTLKVQPAELEDSGVYFCASATGQRSNYGYTFGSGTRLTVV.

The V call is TRBV7-9, the J call TRBJ2-1; D is uncertain. Per germline, CDR1 SEHNR and CDR2 FQNEAQ (reference sequence). This CDR3 has 16 residues. Trimming shortened V by 3 bases and J by 0 bases, and 12 bases separated the two germline ends. This chain's CDR3 is CASSFLSSPSYNEQFF. DNA of the CDR3: TGTGCCAGCAGCTTTTTGTCTAGTCCCTCCTACAATGAGCAGTTCTTC.

The table lists this clonotype with many counts. This rearrangement joins TRBV10-3 to TRBJ2-5; 9 bases map to TRBD2. CDR1 is ENHRY and CDR2 is SYGVKD in the germline V gene. CDR3 length: 14 amino acids. V dropped 6 bases and J dropped 4; count of bases not matched to a gene: 6. For the CDR3, the DNA is TGTGCCATCAGATCGGATAGCGGGAGAGAGACCCAGTACTTC. Translated: CAIRSDSGRETQYF.

The rearrangement links TRBV7-9 to TRBJ2-7; tentative D call: TRBD2 (6 bases). V was shortened by 5 bases and J by 5 bases, with 22 bases between the two germline ends. In germline, CDR1 is SEHNR, CDR2 FQNEAQ (reference sequence). This CDR3 is 16 amino acids long. CDR3 protein: CASSPLTGTPLDEQYF. The CDR3, as DNA: TGTGCCAGCAGCCCTCTGACCGGGACTCCGCTTGACGAGCAGTACTTC.

This clonotype showed up just a few times. This chain joins TRBV11-2 and TRBJ2-7, with D uncertain. The germline gives CDR1 SGHAT, CDR2 FQNNGV. The CDR3 runs 16 residues. The ends were cut back, 8 bases at V and 0 bases at J, with 20 bases in the middle. The CDR3, as DNA: TGTGCCAGCTCTAACCCGCACAGCGATCCCTCCTACGAGCAGTACTTC. Its translation: CASSNPHSDPSYEQYF.

The J gene is TRBJ2-1, the V gene TRBV12-3 or TRBV12-4, with TRBD2 matching over 8 bases. The V and J ends lost 5 bases and 7 bases, in that order; junction bases with no gene match: 10. This CDR3 has 15 residues. As DNA, the CDR3 is TGTGCCAGCAGTCTTGGAGCGGGAGAGGGGAATGAGCAGTTCTTC. Protein sequence: CASSLGAGEGNEQFF.

V and J are TRBV24-1 and TRBJ2-7; D possibly corresponds to TRBD2 (6 bases). Per germline, CDR1 KGHDR and CDR2 SFDVKD. The ends were cut back, 4 bases at V and 0 bases at J, with 15 bases in the middle. The CDR3 contains 16 residues. The CDR3 DNA reads TGTGCCACCAGTGACGTTAGCCGGAGGGGCTCCTACGAGCAGTACTTC. This gives the protein CATSDVSRRGSYEQYF.

This clonotype occurred a few times. The chain employs TRBV25-1 and TRBJ2-4; 8 bases are shared with TRBD1. Matching the DNA end better, TRBJ2-7 makes the J call doubtful. The CDR3 sequence is 16 residues long. CDR1 and CDR2 from the germline V gene are MGHDK and SYGVNS. CDR3 in amino acids: CASSEWSGGRNYEQYF. Here the CDR3 DNA reads TGTGCCAGCAGTGAATGGTCAGGGGGCAGGAACTACGAGCAGTACTTC.

This rearrangement joins TRBV10-3 to TRBJ2-4; 7 positions match TRBD2. This CDR3 contains 13 residues. CDR1 is ENHRY and CDR2 is SYGVKD in the germline V gene. V was clipped by 11 bases and J by 8 bases; unmatched bases: 12. CDR3 residues: CASGGGSIDIQYF. CDR3 nucleotide sequence: TGTGCCTCTGGGGGGGGATCAATAGACATTCAGTACTTC.

This chain connects TRBV10-3 to TRBJ2-1, with TRBD2 matching over 7 bases. The CDR3 has 13 amino acids. Trimming at V came to 2 bases and at J to 5 bases, leaving 0 bases not matched to a gene. From germline, CDR1 is ENHRY and CDR2 SYGVKD. As DNA, the CDR3 is TGTGCCATCAGTGAGGGGGGGGACAATGAGCAGTTCTTC. It yields the protein CAISEGGDNEQFF.

CDR3 nucleotides: TGTGCCACCAGCAGCGGCGGCGGGCCCTCCTACGAGCAGTACTTC. Translated: CATSSGGGPSYEQYF. The chain employs TRBV15 and TRBJ2-7, with a tentative D call TRBD2 (5 bases). V lost 3 bases and J 0 bases, leaving 12 bases between the germline ends. The CDR3 covers 15 residues. Per germline, CDR1 LNHNV and CDR2 YYDKDF (reference sequence). Drawing the rest from reference TRBV15 and TRBJ2-7, the complete variable domain is DAMVIQNPRYQVTQFGKPVTLSCSQTLNHNVMYWYQQKSSQAPKLLFHYYDKDFNNEADTPDNFQSRRPNTSFCFLDIRSPGLGDTAMYLCATSSGGGPSYEQYFGPGTRLTVT.

The rearrangement uses TRBV27 and TRBJ1-2, with 7 bases aligning to TRBD1. This CDR3 is built from 17 residues. V trimming: 3 bases; J trimming: 2 bases; junction bases outside the gene matches: 12. In germline, CDR1 is MNHEY, CDR2 SMNVEV (reference sequence). CDR3 sequence reads: CASSFGAEGGINYGYTF. The DNA for the CDR3 is TGTGCCAGCAGTTTCGGAGCCGAAGGGGGCATAAACTATGGCTACACCTTC.

CDR3 in amino acids: CASSVWPSGRGETQYF. CDR3 DNA: TGTGCCAGCAGCGTATGGCCTAGCGGGAGAGGGGAGACCCAGTACTTC. V is TRBV9 and J is TRBJ2-5; 10 nucleotides line up with TRBD2. V lost 1 base to trimming and J lost 5 bases; unmatched junction nucleotides: 8. The CDR3 is made up of 16 amino acids. The germline CDR1 and CDR2 sequences are SGDLS and YYNGEE.

This clonotype was detected a few times. The V gene is TRBV10-3, the J gene TRBJ1-1; D gene unclear. Trimming took 3 bases from V and 3 from J, leaving 8 bases between them. The CDR3 is 13 residues long. Germline CDR1 and CDR2: ENHRY and SYGVKD. The CDR3 coding sequence is TGTGCCATCAGTGATCTGGGTGACACTGAAGCTTTCTTT. It encodes CAISDLGDTEAFF.

The chain combines TRBV20-1 with TRBJ2-7; D perhaps matches TRBD2 (6 bases). The CDR3 runs to 13 residues. Trimming removed 0 bases from V and 4 bases from J, with 10 bases in between. Germline loops: CDR1 DFQATT, CDR2 SNEGSKA (reference sequence). CDR3 region: CSARDGGGYEQYF. CDR3 sequence (DNA): TGCAGTGCTAGAGATGGGGGAGGTTACGAGCAGTACTTC.